This T cell receptor (beta chain) was sequenced in a study of cytomegalovirus exposure and HLA in healthy donors (dated by TCRdb to about 2017). About the full investigation: According to an earlier analysis of 550 to 750 of the donors, about 170 million T cells yielded 95 million to 140 million unique TCR beta sequences and less than 300 Gb of sequence data. In the later analysis, no new phenotypic data were used to find candidate immune exposures; instead, reliance was placed on TCR beta sequences and their occurrence across donors. Class I and class II HLA loci were covered by the typing at four-digit resolution. All discovery cohort repertoires had been generated using a single sequencing platform. Alongside the repertoire data, information on donor age, sex, ethnicity and CMV serostatus was compiled. Among several hundred genotyped donors of the cohort, an average of approximately 220,000 unique TCR beta nucleotide sequences was sequenced per donor, of which about 19% were non-productive. The study used immunosequencing to profile the T cell repertoires of approximately 690 subjects and linked those repertoires to cytomegalovirus serostatus. The study was designed to test whether signatures of past pathogen exposure could be identified by cataloging public T cell receptors. In a later genetic analysis, genome-wide SNP genotypes for about 65% of the roughly 670 donors were used, and that subset was treated as a discovery cohort. The number of donors typed differed by locus, with about 629-630 for A, B, C, DRB1 and DQB1, 522 for DQA1, 606 for DPA1, and approximately 470 for DPB1. To decide whether each TCR beta V gene segment behaved as functional or pseudogenic, an earlier analysis of fewer than 750 of the donors relied on high-throughput TCR beta sequencing. Of the roughly 400 genotyped donors, 65% to 90% fell in the genetic ancestry cluster associated with self-reported Caucasian donors. A later analysis re-examined previously published TCR beta repertoires from 600 to 700 donors and added high-resolution HLA genotyping to investigate patterns of TCR occurrence. Because of strong linkage in the cohort, roughly five DR-DQ haplotypes were treated as single units for association and clustering. The study combined high-throughput TCR immunosequencing, statistical association of individual TCRs with disease status, and machine learning to predict cytomegalovirus infection status. An early release that covered 640 HLA-typed donors contained about 290 gigabases of sequencing data and roughly 84 million unique TCR sequences. Along with the approximately 600-subject first cohort, a separate validation cohort of more than 90 different subjects was used. General findings and caveats noted by the study authors: According to a later analysis, TCR association rates differed among HLA loci, with DRB1 alleles showing the most associated TCRs and HLA-C alleles showing the fewest. A later analysis found that HLA-associated TCR beta chains were more clonally expanded and had lower generation probabilities than equally common non-associated chains. In a later analysis, 15,000 to 20,000 TCR beta sequences were associated with specific HLA alleles at a false discovery rate of 0.05. In vitro tests confirmed that a few of the cytomegalovirus-associated TCR beta chains recognize cytomegalovirus antigens. The presence/absence analyses assumed that sequencing depth was roughly uniform across donors, and that assumption may not be true. The classifier was reported to diagnose cytomegalovirus status with high specificity and sensitivity in both the original and validation cohorts. While some public TCRs were present in many individuals, most TCR sequences turned up only very rarely across donors. In an earlier analysis of approximately 590 of the donors, most TCR beta V segments were observed in productive rearrangements about 87% or about 30% of the time, broadly matching IMGT annotations. It was suggested by the authors that the approach could potentially be generalized to other disease states and immunological phenotypes. Several of the top co-occurrence clusters appeared to be linked to parvovirus B19, influenza, CMV and Epstein-Barr virus, according to a later analysis. Some IMGT-functional V segments, including TRBV6-2 and TRBV6-3, could not be distinguished by the 87-base-pair reads and were therefore excluded. In a later genetic analysis, a missense DCLRE1C variant was associated with V-gene and J-gene trimming of TCR beta chains, and the association was replicated in an independent cohort. Because HLA typing was missing for some donors at each locus, association tests included only the typed subset. The earlier analysis of a few hundred of the donors excluded 15 to 20 rarely observed V segments, including chromosome 9 orphons, because counts were too low. When HLA alleles, especially DR and DQ, strongly co-occurred, TCR associations were difficult to assign to individual alleles. The cohort was sequenced for TCR beta chains only, and without alpha or paired-chain data the features that could be detected were limited. A group of highly shared sequence variants was considered likely to be a technical artifact of the sequencing pipeline. Immune exposure information for the cohort was limited to CMV serostatus. Correlated functional status among segregating V segments might be attributable to linkage disequilibrium, but an unknown experimental factor could not be ruled out. Most CMV-associated TCR beta chains appeared to be HLA-restricted in a later analysis, and the HLA associations seemed to be driven largely by CMV exposure. A further reported finding was that TCR beta sequences accurately predicted the HLA-A and HLA-B alleles for most subjects in the first cohort. A later genetic analysis reported fewer N-insertions in productive TCRs among donors in an Asian-associated ancestry cluster than the approximately 670-donor mean. The study gave a list of under 200 TCR beta chains associated with cytomegalovirus.

The cohort was made up of roughly 670 healthy bone marrow donors. All cohort members were sampled while nominally healthy, although unrecorded immune exposures were likely present. The donor was CMV seropositive and was included in the group of about 290 seropositive cohort members. Every donor gave a peripheral blood sample, and the peripheral blood mononuclear cells from that sample were used for TCR beta sequencing. The Qiagen DNeasy Blood Extraction Kit was used to extract genomic DNA from the blood cell samples. Receptor libraries were prepared by the immunoSEQ multiplex PCR assay. A mixture of 60 forward primers for TCR Vbeta segments and 13 reverse primers for TCR Jbeta segments was used in the multiplex PCR. Amplification of the CDR3 region of rearranged TCR beta genes was performed with a multiplex PCR assay on genomic DNA. Amplified TCR beta libraries were sequenced as 87-base-pair reads on the Illumina HiSeq System. Concerning the study's data processing: Across the 700 or so repertoires, a later analysis counted 80 million or so unique TCR beta chains, roughly 11 million of which were shared by at least two donors. Raw reads were error-corrected and collapsed into unique sequences by a nearest-neighbor algorithm in which closely related sequences were merged to remove PCR and sequencing errors. To assign V, D and J gene segments, CDR3 sequences were aligned to IMGT reference sequences. Each retained sequence needed at least a six-nucleotide match to both a V gene segment and a J gene segment. Rearrangements were called productive when the CDR3 lacked stop codons and stayed in frame with V and J; all others were non-productive. CDR3 was defined by IMGT convention, running from the second conserved V-encoded cysteine to the conserved J-encoded phenylalanine. In an earlier analysis of 587 of the donors, sequences lacking an unambiguous match to a single V gene segment were excluded. An earlier analysis of 587 of the donors called V segments functional above 56.7% productive rearrangements and segregating when the between-donor standard deviation exceeded 5%. A statistical classification framework was developed to diagnose cytomegalovirus status using the catalog of TCR beta chain sequences. V and J gene assignment, in a later analysis, came from comparing TCR nucleotide sequences with IMGT/GENE-DB human TR gene sequences. The TCRdist pipeline was used in a later analysis to assign CDR3 sequences and most-parsimonious VDJ recombination scenarios. In a later analysis, each TCR beta chain was defined by its CDR3 amino acid sequence together with its V-gene family, and reads lacking a unique V-gene family were excluded. A later analysis removed 550 to 650 highly shared, low-generation-probability nucleotide sequences to deal with suspected cross-contamination and a sequencing artifact. For each public chain, a later analysis derived a clonal expansion index from normalized ranks of inferred template counts within each repertoire. A later analysis computed generation probabilities with a VDJ recombination model fitted to out-of-frame rearrangements, and checked the results against IGoR. A later analysis scored TCR-TCR, TCR-HLA and TCR-CMV co-occurrence with hypergeometric tests, applying a repertoire-size bias correction to TCR pairs. In a later analysis, false discovery rates were estimated by permuting HLA or CMV assignments 20 times. In a later analysis, co-occurring TCRs were grouped using DBSCAN, with TCRdist sequence similarity added in when clustering inside HLA-allele-positive subsets. Repertoires with fewer than 30,000 or more than 120,000 public chains, plus five repertoires with anomalous nucleotide sharing, were excluded from co-occurrence clustering. What TCRdb holds here is the immuneACCESS table cut down to in-frame rearrangements. Part of the clones is not present; checked against another copy, under half of the missing clones reflect an unresolved V gene, and the others are unexplained. V and J calls plus clone size are reproduced from that table; the DNA served to infer D and trimming. The sample data list about 130,000 clones, and more than 80% of these were observed just once. 5.9% of the sample lies in the top ten.

Regarding this clone: The antigen it recognizes is unknown. No base quality information exists; no much larger clone differs at one position.

The germline V gene (reference sequence) provides CDR1 SEHNR and CDR2 FQNEAQ. From the cysteine up to the phenylalanine, the CDR3 has a length of 14 residues. The CDR3 DNA has 42 bases and is translated from base 1. V lost 4 bases and J lost 5 bases; the stretch between them is 12 bases long. The clonotype originates from a woman aged 40 to 49 in good health and CMV-seropositive. This sequence uses TRBV7-9 and TRBJ1-5, and possibly TRBD1, on 6 matching bases. Sequencing was carried out using PBMCs. In nucleotides, the sequence is TGTGCCAGCAGCTCCGTGTCAGGGGATCAGCCCCAGCATTTT. It codes for CASSSVSGDQPQHF.